This TCR beta chain originates from a study of T cells expressing NK-cell markers. After re-calling the 5' RACE reads, TCRdb lists one entry per CDR3 protein, DNA absent. This repertoire includes about 430,000 distinct CDR3 sequences. CDR3 length: 16 residues. Germline V gene data show CDR1 as SGHAT and CDR2 as FQNNGV. This receptor was taken from a woman aged 50 to 60 in good health. This chain uses TRBV11-2 with TRBJ2-3. The sequencing input was blood T cells: a sorted CD56 or NKG2C T cell subset, CD4+ or CD8+ T cells, or bulk PBMC T cells (not recorded which). CDR3 sequence: CASSFGTRLDADTQYF. Complete variable domain (other parts from reference TRBV11-2 and TRBJ2-3): EAGVAQSPRYKIIEKRQSVAFWCNPISGHATLYWYQQILGQGPKLLIQFQNNGVVDDSQLPKDRFSAERLKGVDSTLKIQPAKLEDSAVYLCASSFGTRLDADTQYFGPGTRLTVL.